This T cell receptor (beta chain) is from a study of Ad26.COV2.S vaccination and SARS-CoV-2 variants (dated by TCRdb to the early 2020s). In terms of the full investigation: Vaccine-arm donors were drawn from COV1001, a multicentre, randomized, double-blind, placebo-controlled phase I-IIa trial of Ad26.COV2.S in healthy adults. A total of 32 samples were included in the TCR-sequenced set, comprising some 20 Ad26.COV2.S vaccine recipients, 5 placebo recipients and 8 SARS-CoV-2 convalescent individuals. Sequencing of the TCRbeta repertoire served to evaluate the specificity and breadth of SARS-CoV-2-reactive T cell receptors following Ad26.COV2.S vaccination. Ad26.COV2.S was given intramuscularly at 5x10^10 or 1x10^11 viral particles, as a single shot or as two shots 56 days apart. Trial participants were randomized into five groups of five: low-dose or high-dose Ad26.COV2.S given once or twice, or placebo on both occasions. Investigators remained blinded to trial group allocation during experiments and outcome assessment.

The immunoSEQ Assay was used to sequence TCRbeta CDR3 regions. After extraction, genomic DNA underwent amplification by bias-controlled multiplex PCR, followed by high-throughput sequencing. Concerning the study's data processing: To quantify the absolute abundance of every unique TCRbeta CDR3 region, sequences were collapsed and filtered. T cell fraction was estimated by normalizing TCRbeta template counts to usable DNA, with usable DNA measured through amplification of reference genes found in all nucleated cells. Repertoire TCRs were annotated as SARS-CoV-2-specific when V gene, CDR3 amino acid sequence and J gene were exactly matched to a known reactive TCR set. The reference SARS-CoV-2 TCR set came from MIRA and was filtered for enrichment in COVID-19-positive ImmuneCODE repertoires, removing public or cross-reactive TCRs. Based on the MIRA antigens, annotated TCRs were further analysed at the level of specific ORF or position within ORF. Breadth was defined as the number of annotated unique rearrangements divided by the total number of unique productive rearrangements, and depth was defined as the summed frequency of the annotated unique rearrangements. Two-sided Wilcoxon rank-sum tests were used to compare TCR breadth between groups. Here the immuneACCESS table is served through TCRdb, limited to in-frame sequences with V and J called. Missing clones are a known gap in these copies; in checked studies unresolved V genes cover under half, and the rest lacks a known reason. D and trimming were read from the DNA, whereas the V and J calls and clone size are those reported in that table. This sample lists about 350,000 clones; roughly 91% were detected once. The ten largest clones capture around 3.6% of the sample.

Read against the paper, the sample's treatment or condition label means: some 20 received Ad26.COV2.S at low or high dose, single or two shots; roughly five received placebo; per-sample allocation not given. Repertoires of vaccine and placebo recipients were sequenced from samples collected on day 63 after the first injection. In Cohort 1b, about 27 adults aged 18-55 years were enrolled at a single site in Boston, USA, between 29 July and 7 August 2020. Ad26.COV2.S was a replication-incompetent adenovirus type 26 vector that expressed a prefusion-stabilized SARS-CoV-2 spike protein derived from the original Wuhan strain. Overall study outcomes, separate from this receptor: The study was not powered to compare responses between vaccine doses or regimens. Spike-specific TCR breadth was higher in Ad26.COV2.S recipients than in placebo recipients (P = 0.0014). Substantial breadth of spike-specific CD8+ and CD4+ T cell responses was reported after vaccination. Comparable non-spike TCR breadth was observed between vaccine and placebo recipients, consistent with only spike being contained in the vaccine. It was noted by the authors that total T cell responses may have been underestimated by the TCR breadth and depth analyses.

This clone occurred a few times. Its antigen has not been determined. No base quality values were provided; no much bigger clone lies one nucleotide off. Sample: peripheral blood, taken in a trial of Ad26.COV2.S vaccine versus placebo. The origin of this receptor is a person between 18 and 59 years old who received the Ad26.COV2.S COVID-19 vaccine or a placebo.

At the DNA level, the sequence is TGTGCCAGCAGCCCCCCCGGGACAGGGGGCAATGTCCACGAGCAGTACTTC. This sequence encodes CASSPPGTGGNVHEQYF. The chain employs TRBV11-2 and TRBJ2-7; 12 of the junction bases match TRBD1. Looking up the germline V gene yields CDR1 SGHAT and CDR2 FQNNGV. The junction shows trimming of 5 bases on V and 5 bases on J, and the gene matches do not reach 13 bases of it. Taken from cysteine to phenylalanine, the CDR3 has 17 residues. The only DNA kept is the CDR3, 51 bases in frame from the first base.